This TCR beta chain was found in a study of cytomegalovirus exposure and HLA in healthy donors. Note on this clone: Its target is unknown.

The study's findings and limits: A later analysis reportedly found fewer N-insertions in an Asian-associated ancestry cluster than the approximately 670-donor mean. Analysis was carried out at a later point, and it linked a missense DCLRE1C variant to TCR beta V- and J-gene trimming. In vitro work confirmed that three CMV-associated chains recognize CMV antigens. According to reports, the classifier identified cytomegalovirus status with high specificity and sensitivity.

The PCR was carried out with 60 Vbeta primers and 13 Jbeta primers. TCRdb's table, derived via immunoSEQ multiplex PCR, lists solely in-frame clones and lacks some. The table shows 170,000 or so clones, with around 73% occurring only once. This TCR was recovered from a man in his 60s in good health and CMV-seronegative. The sequencing input was PBMCs.

CDR3 amino acids: CAISESDPGTSYVEQYF. Here the CDR3 DNA reads TGTGCCATCAGTGAGTCGGACCCCGGGACTAGCTATGTCGAGCAGTACTTC. J is TRBJ2-7 and V is TRBV10-3; 9 bases are shared with TRBD2. This CDR3 has 17 amino acids. Germline V gene data show CDR1 as ENHRY and CDR2 as SYGVKD. V lost 0 bases to trimming and J lost 6 bases; unmatched junction nucleotides: 12.